This entry lists 21 T cell receptor beta chains sequenced from one sample in a study of T cell changes during pregnancy in multiple sclerosis (dated by TCRdb to the late 2010s). The library was made by the immunoSEQ multiplex PCR assay. TCRdb obtained this table from immuneACCESS and retained in-frame rearrangements with V and J assigned. These tables miss some clones; where compared with another copy, unresolved V genes account for less than half of the shortfall, and the remainder is unexplained. This sample comprises over 45,000 clones, 90% of them detected only once. The leading ten clones occupy roughly 2.1% of the sample. Material: peripheral blood, obtained in the first trimester of pregnancy. These receptors all come from a female donor in good health, enrolled as a control in a pregnancy study.

The CDR3 DNA follows: TGTGCCAGCAGTGGCGGCGGGGTGGTCCGCAATCAGCCCCAGCATTTT. Its protein product is CASSGGGVVRNQPQHF. The chain combines TRBV2 with TRBJ1-5; D is uncertain. Germline CDR1 reads SNHLY; CDR2 reads FYNNEI. This CDR3 comprises 16 residues. Trimming pared 4 bases from V and 2 bases from J, leaving 15 bases between.

V and J are TRBV28 and TRBJ2-1; tentative D call: TRBD2 (6 bases). Germline-derived CDR1 and CDR2 are MDHEN and SYDVKM. The germline V and J ends were trimmed by 9 bases and 5 bases, with 14 bases remaining between them. The CDR3 contains 13 residues. DNA for the CDR3: TGTGCCAGTGGGACTTTTCAGAACAATGAGCAGTTCTTC. Protein product: CASGTFQNNEQFF.

This chain uses TRBV10-3 with TRBJ2-2; D unresolved. V lost 3 bases, J lost 4 bases, and 9 bases lay in between. The CDR3 totals 14 residues. Germline CDR1 is ENHRY and CDR2 is SYGVKD. The CDR3 bases are TGTGCCATCAGTGACAGGATTAGCACCGGGGAGCTGTTTTTT. Residues: CAISDRISTGELFF.

The chain carries TRBV5-1 and TRBJ2-1; 7 bases align to TRBD1. The CDR3 sequence is 15 residues long. V shed 0 bases, J shed 5 bases, and the junction held 5 bases outside the gene matches. Germline CDR1 is SGHRS and CDR2 is YFSETQ. CDR3 nucleotide sequence: TGCGCCAGCAGCTTGGCCCCGGGACAGAACAATGAGCAGTTCTTC. It encodes CASSLAPGQNNEQFF.

Only one count was recorded for this clone. V and J are TRBV4-1 and TRBJ1-1; D might be TRBD1 (5 bases). This CDR3 contains 15 residues. Germline CDR1 is MGHRA and CDR2 is YSYEKL. V was pared by 1 base and J by 4 bases, with 13 bases between. DNA of the CDR3: TGCGCCAGCAGCCAAGCAGGGCTAAGGACCACTGAAGCTTTCTTT. Protein: CASSQAGLRTTEAFF.

The genes are TRBV6-1 and TRBJ2-3; 15 positions match TRBD2. Germline V gives CDR1 MNHNS, CDR2 SASEGT. This CDR3 has 15 residues. After removal of 8 bases from V and 6 bases from J, the junction contained 6 bases not matched to a gene. The CDR3 spells CASWLGLAGGDTQYF. DNA for the CDR3: TGTGCCAGCTGGCTCGGACTAGCGGGGGGGGATACGCAGTATTTT.

This chain connects TRBV27 to TRBJ2-7, with D possibly TRBD2 on 6 matching bases. CDR1 is MNHEY, CDR2 SMNVEV, per germline (reference sequence). The V gene lost 0 bases and the J gene lost 5 bases, with 11 bases spanning the gap. The CDR3 length is 14 residues. The CDR3 sequence: CASSLSLWGDEQYF. The CDR3 nucleotides are TGTGCCAGCAGTTTATCCCTATGGGGGGACGAGCAGTACTTC.

V and J are TRBV28 and TRBJ2-1; 11 nucleotides line up with TRBD2. J lost 15 bases, V lost 5 bases, and 15 bases had no gene match. Germline V CDR1 and CDR2: MDHEN, SYDVKM. CDR3 size: 15 residues. Written as DNA, the CDR3 is TGTGCCAGCAGTCCCCTCGGACTAGCGGGTCTTTTAAGGTTCTTC. This gives the protein CASSPLGLAGLLRFF. Full variable domain (outside the CDR3, taken from reference TRBV28 and TRBJ2-1): DVKVTQSSRYLVKRTGEKVFLECVQDMDHENMFWYRQDPGLGLRLIYFSYDVKMKEKGDIPEGYSVSREKKERFSLILESASTNQTSMYLCASSPLGLAGLLRFFGPGTRLTVL.

The V and J genes are TRBV6-1 and TRBJ2-7; TRBD2 aligns across 9 bases. CDR1 and CDR2 (germline): MNHNS, SASEGT. V was pared by 4 bases and J by 4 bases, with 8 bases of the junction left unmatched. The CDR3 length is 15 residues. CDR3 in DNA: TGTGCCAGCAGTGGGAATAGCGGGGGAAATTACGAGCAGTACTTC. This codes for CASSGNSGGNYEQYF.

The chain recombines TRBV12-5 with TRBJ2-2, with D possibly matching TRBD1 (6 bases). This CDR3 is 15 amino acids long. Between the trimmed V and J ends, which lost 6 bases and 4 bases, there was a span of 15 bases. Germline assignment: CDR1 LGHNT and CDR2 FRNRAP. DNA of the CDR3: TGTGCTAGTGGCCTTCCGGGACACAGCACCGGGGAGCTGTTTTTT. Translated, it gives CASGLPGHSTGELFF.

The chain carries TRBV29-1 and TRBJ1-5, with 8 bases lining up with TRBD1. J gave up 4 bases and V 4 bases, and 6 bases lay outside the gene matches. The CDR3 covers 14 residues. Germline CDR1 and CDR2: SQVTM and ANQGSEA. The CDR3 spells CSVAGTGKNQPQHF. CDR3 sequence (DNA): TGCAGCGTTGCAGGGACAGGCAAAAATCAGCCCCAGCATTTT.

V gene TRBV28 combines with J gene TRBJ2-2; D possibly corresponds to TRBD2 (5 bases). In germline, CDR1 is MDHEN, CDR2 SYDVKM. CDR3 size: 16 residues. V was trimmed by 2 bases and J by 0 bases, leaving 10 bases between them. The CDR3 nucleotides read TGTGCCAGCAGTTTAAGGAGGCGTTCGAACACCGGGGAGCTGTTTTTT. Translating it yields CASSLRRRSNTGELFF.

J is TRBJ1-4 and V is TRBV5-4; tentatively, D is TRBD1 (5 bases). The germline gives CDR1 SGHNT, CDR2 YYREEE (reference sequence). Trimming removed 4 bases at V and 6 bases at J, with 16 bases between. CDR3 length equals 15 residues. In nucleotides, the CDR3 is TGTGCCAGCAGCATCCGGGACTTGGGGGATGAAAAACTGTTTTTT. Its protein is CASSIRDLGDEKLFF.

This chain connects TRBV6-5 to TRBJ1-2, with 9 nucleotides matching TRBD1. CDR3 length equals 14 residues. The trim removed 3 bases at V and 3 bases at J, leaving 2 bases unmatched. CDR1 MNHEY and CDR2 SVGAGI come from the germline V gene. CDR3 loop: CASSYGQGHYGYTF. The CDR3 DNA reads TGTGCCAGCAGTTATGGACAGGGGCACTATGGCTACACCTTC.

The V gene is TRBV9, the J gene TRBJ1-6; D uncertain. Trimming took 4 bases from V and 7 from J, leaving 9 bases between them. CDR3 length: 13 residues. Germline values: CDR1 SGDLS, CDR2 YYNGEE. In DNA form, the CDR3 reads TGTGCCAGCAGCCCGGACTCGAATTCACCCCTCCACTTT. Protein: CASSPDSNSPLHF.

The chain joins TRBV2 to TRBJ2-1; 7 bases are a match to TRBD2. Looked up from germline, CDR1 is SNHLY and CDR2 is FYNNEI. The CDR3 contains 13 residues. The V and J ends lost 6 bases and 7 bases, in that order; junction bases with no gene match: 6. The CDR3: CASSDSGANEQFF. The CDR3 DNA sequence: TGTGCCAGCAGCGACAGCGGGGCGAATGAGCAGTTCTTC.

This chain connects TRBV6-5 to TRBJ1-3; TRBD1 matches at 9 bases. Germline CDR1 is MNHEY and CDR2 is SVGAGI. The CDR3 has 14 residues. Losses at the gene ends were 3 bases for V and 7 bases for J; bases not matched to a gene: 4. The CDR3 nucleotides are TGTGCCAGCAGTTATCGGACAGGGGCTAACACCATATATTTT. Translating gives CASSYRTGANTIYF.

This clone was counted between two and nine times. V is TRBV20-1 and J is TRBJ2-7; D not resolved. The CDR3 extends over 10 amino acids. Trimming left V 5 bases short and J 9 bases short, with 11 bases between. CDR1 and CDR2 (germline): DFQATT, SNEGSKA (reference sequence). In nucleotides, the CDR3 is TGCAGTGCTCCCACGTGGGCGCAGTACTTC. Encoded protein: CSAPTWAQYF.

The chain links TRBV4-1 to TRBJ1-1; 7 bases agree with TRBD1. This CDR3 spans 12 amino acids. Germline V gives CDR1 MGHRA, CDR2 YSYEKL. The J segment lost 8 bases and the V segment lost 3 bases, leaving 3 bases of the junction unmatched. The CDR3, as DNA: TGCGCCAGCAGCCATGGGACAGACGAAGCTTTCTTT. Its protein is CASSHGTDEAFF.

The rearrangement joins TRBV7-9 to TRBJ2-3, with TRBD2 matching 7 bases. V shed 5 bases, J shed 2 bases, and the junction held 7 bases outside the gene matches. This CDR3 region has 15 residues. Germline CDR1 SEHNR, CDR2 FQNEAQ (reference sequence). The CDR3 DNA reads TGTGCCAGCAGCCCTTTCGGGGGGTTCACAGATACGCAGTATTTT. This encodes CASSPFGGFTDTQYF.

The chain links TRBV5-4 to TRBJ2-5; no reliable D call. Germline V gene sequence: CDR1 SGHNT, CDR2 YYREEE (reference sequence). The CDR3 is 13 amino acids. The V end lost 1 base, the J end lost 5 bases, and 9 bases lay between the germline ends. In DNA form, the CDR3 reads TGTGCCAGCAGCTTGCCACTCACGGAGACCCAGTACTTC. The encoded protein is CASSLPLTETQYF.